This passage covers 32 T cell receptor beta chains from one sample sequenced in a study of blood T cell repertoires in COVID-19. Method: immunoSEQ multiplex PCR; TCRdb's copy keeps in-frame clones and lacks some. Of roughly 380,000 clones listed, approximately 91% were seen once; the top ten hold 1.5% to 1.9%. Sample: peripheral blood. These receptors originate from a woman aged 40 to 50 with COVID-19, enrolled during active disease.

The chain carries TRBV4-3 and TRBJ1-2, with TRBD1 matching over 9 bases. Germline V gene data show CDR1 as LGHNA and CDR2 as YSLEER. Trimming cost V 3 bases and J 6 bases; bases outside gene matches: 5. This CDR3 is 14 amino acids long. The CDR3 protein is CASSHNRGRDGYTF. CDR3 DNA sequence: TGCGCCAGCAGCCATAACAGGGGGCGGGATGGCTACACCTTC.

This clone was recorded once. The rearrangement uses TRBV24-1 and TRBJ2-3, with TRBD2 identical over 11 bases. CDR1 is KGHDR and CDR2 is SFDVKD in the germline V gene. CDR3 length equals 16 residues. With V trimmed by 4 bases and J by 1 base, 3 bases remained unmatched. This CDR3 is CATSDPSGGRTDTQYF. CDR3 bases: TGTGCCACCAGTGACCCTAGCGGGGGGCGCACAGATACGCAGTATTTT.

CDR3 sequence reads: CASSLYPGLAENYEQYF. DNA for the CDR3: TGTGCCAGCAGCTTATACCCTGGACTAGCGGAAAACTACGAGCAGTACTTC. The rearrangement joins TRBV7-2 to TRBJ2-7; TRBD2 matches 10 bases. The germline gives CDR1 SGHTA, CDR2 FQGNSA. CDR3 length: 17 amino acids. After removal of 2 bases from V and 3 bases from J, the junction contained 10 bases not matched to a gene.

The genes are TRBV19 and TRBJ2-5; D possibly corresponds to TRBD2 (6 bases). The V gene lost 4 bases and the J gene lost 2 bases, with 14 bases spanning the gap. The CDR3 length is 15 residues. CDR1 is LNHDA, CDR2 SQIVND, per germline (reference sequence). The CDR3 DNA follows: TGTGCCAGTAGTAGGATTGGGGGACTGCAAGAGACCCAGTACTTC. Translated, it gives CASSRIGGLQETQYF.

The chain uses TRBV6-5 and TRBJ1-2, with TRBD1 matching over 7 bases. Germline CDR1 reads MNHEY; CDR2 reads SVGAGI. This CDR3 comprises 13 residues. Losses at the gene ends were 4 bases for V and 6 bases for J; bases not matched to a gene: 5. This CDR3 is CASSFRGADGYTF. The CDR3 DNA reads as TGTGCCAGCAGTTTCAGGGGGGCCGATGGCTACACCTTC.

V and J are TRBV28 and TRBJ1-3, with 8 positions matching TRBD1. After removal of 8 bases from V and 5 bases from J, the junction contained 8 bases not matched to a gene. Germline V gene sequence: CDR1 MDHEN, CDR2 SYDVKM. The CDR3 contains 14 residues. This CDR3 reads CASQGARERNTIYF. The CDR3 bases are TGTGCCAGCCAGGGGGCCAGGGAGAGAAACACCATATATTTT.

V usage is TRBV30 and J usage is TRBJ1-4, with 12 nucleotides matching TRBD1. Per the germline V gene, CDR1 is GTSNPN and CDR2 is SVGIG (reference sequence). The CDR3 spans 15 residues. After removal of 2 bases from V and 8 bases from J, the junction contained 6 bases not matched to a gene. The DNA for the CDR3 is TGTGCCTGGAGTCGGGACAGGGGGCAGGAAGAAAAACTGTTTTTT. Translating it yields CAWSRDRGQEEKLFF.

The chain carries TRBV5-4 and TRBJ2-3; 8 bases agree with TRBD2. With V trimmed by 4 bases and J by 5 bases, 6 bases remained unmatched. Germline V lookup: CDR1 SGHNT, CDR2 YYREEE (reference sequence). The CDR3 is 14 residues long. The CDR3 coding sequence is TGTGCCAGCAGCACGCGGGAGGCGGGAGATACGCAGTATTTT. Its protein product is CASSTREAGDTQYF.

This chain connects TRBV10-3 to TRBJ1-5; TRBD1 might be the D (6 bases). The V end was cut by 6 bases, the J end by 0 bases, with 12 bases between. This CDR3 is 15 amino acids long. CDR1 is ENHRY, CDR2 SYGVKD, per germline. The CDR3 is CAISEDSYSNQPQHF. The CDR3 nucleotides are TGTGCCATCAGCGAGGACAGCTATAGCAATCAGCCCCAGCATTTT.

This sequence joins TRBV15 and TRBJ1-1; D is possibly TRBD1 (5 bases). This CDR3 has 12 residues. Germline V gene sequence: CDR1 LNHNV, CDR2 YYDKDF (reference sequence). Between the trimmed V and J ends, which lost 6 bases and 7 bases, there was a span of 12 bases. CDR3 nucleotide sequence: TGTGCCACCAGTCTACAGGAAATTGAAGCTTTCTTT. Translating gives CATSLQEIEAFF.

The CDR3 DNA sequence: TGTGCCAGCTCACCACTTAGCCAGGGTGGGACTGGGGCCAACGTCCTGACTTTC. Its protein is CASSPLSQGGTGANVLTF. This chain links TRBV18 with TRBJ2-6; TRBD1 might be the D (5 bases). The V and J ends lost 1 base and 2 bases respectively, with 15 bases between them. The CDR3 is made up of 18 amino acids. Germline values: CDR1 KGHSH, CDR2 LQKENI.

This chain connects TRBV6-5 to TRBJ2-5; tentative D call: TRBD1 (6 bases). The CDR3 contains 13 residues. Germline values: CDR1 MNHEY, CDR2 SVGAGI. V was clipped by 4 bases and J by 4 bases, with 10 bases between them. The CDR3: CASSSAGVETQYF. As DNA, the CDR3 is TGTGCCAGCAGTTCCGCAGGGGTAGAGACCCAGTACTTC.

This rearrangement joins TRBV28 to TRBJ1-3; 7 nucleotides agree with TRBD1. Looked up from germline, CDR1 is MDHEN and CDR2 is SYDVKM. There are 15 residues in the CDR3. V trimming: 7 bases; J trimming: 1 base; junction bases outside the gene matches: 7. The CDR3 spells CASNDQTGSGNTIYF. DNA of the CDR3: TGTGCCAGCAACGACCAGACAGGGTCTGGAAACACCATATATTTT.

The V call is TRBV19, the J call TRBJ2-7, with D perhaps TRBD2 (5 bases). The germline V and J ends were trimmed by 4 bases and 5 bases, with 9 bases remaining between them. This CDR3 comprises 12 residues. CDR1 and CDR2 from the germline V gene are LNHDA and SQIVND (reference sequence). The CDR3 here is CASSTGSHEQYF. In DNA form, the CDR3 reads TGTGCCAGTAGTACGGGGAGCCACGAGCAGTACTTC. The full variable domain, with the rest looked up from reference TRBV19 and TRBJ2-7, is DGGITQSPKYLFRKEGQNVTLSCEQNLNHDAMYWYRQDPGQGLRLIYYSQIVNDFQKGDIAEGYSVSREKKESFPLTVTSAQKNPTAFYLCASSTGSHEQYFGPGTRLTVT.

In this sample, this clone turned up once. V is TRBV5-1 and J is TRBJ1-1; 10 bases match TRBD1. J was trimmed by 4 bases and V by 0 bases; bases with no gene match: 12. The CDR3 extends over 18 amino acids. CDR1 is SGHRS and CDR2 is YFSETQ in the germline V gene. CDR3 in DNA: TGCGCCAGCAGCTTGGGGGGAGGGACAGGGGACGTTAGCACTGAAGCTTTCTTT. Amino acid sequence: CASSLGGGTGDVSTEAFF.

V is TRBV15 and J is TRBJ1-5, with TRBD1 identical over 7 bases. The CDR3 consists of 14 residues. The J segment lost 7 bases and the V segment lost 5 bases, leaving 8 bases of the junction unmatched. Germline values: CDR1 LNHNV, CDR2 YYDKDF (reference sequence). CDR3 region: CATSVDRVRQPQHF. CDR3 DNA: TGTGCCACCAGCGTCGACAGGGTTCGACAGCCCCAGCATTTT.

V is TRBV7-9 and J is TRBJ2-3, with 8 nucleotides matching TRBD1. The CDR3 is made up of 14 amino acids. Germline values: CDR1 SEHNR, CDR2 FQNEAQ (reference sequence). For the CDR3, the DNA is TGTGCTCCCGAGTTGGACAGGGGCACAGATACGCAGTATTTT. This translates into CAPELDRGTDTQYF. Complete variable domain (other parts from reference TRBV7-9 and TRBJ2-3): DTGVSQNPRHKITKRGQNVTFRCDPISEHNRLYWYRQTLGQGPEFLTYFQNEAQLEKSRLLSDRFSAERPKGSFSTLEIQRTEQGDSAMYLCAPELDRGTDTQYFGPGTRLTVL.

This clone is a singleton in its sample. The CDR3 sequence: CASSQEGPSTNYGYTF. As DNA, the CDR3 is TGCGCCAGCAGCCAAGAGGGCCCCTCGACTAACTATGGCTACACCTTC. The J gene is TRBJ1-2, the V gene TRBV4-1, with unresolved D. Germline CDR1 reads MGHRA; CDR2 reads YSYEKL. Trimming removed 0 bases at V and 0 bases at J, with 11 bases between. This CDR3 region has 16 residues.

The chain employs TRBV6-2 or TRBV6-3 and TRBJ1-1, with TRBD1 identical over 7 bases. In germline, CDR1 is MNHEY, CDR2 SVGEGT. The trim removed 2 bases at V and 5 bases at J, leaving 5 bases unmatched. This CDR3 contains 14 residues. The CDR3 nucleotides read TGTGCCAGCAGTTACAAGACAGGGTCAACTGAAGCTTTCTTT. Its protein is CASSYKTGSTEAFF.

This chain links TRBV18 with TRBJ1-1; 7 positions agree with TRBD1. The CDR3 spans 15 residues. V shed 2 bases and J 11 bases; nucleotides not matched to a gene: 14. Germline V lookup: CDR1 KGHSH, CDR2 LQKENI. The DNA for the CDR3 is TGTGCCAGCTCACCATCCAGTACGACAGGGTCTCAGGCTTTCTTT. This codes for CASSPSSTTGSQAFF.

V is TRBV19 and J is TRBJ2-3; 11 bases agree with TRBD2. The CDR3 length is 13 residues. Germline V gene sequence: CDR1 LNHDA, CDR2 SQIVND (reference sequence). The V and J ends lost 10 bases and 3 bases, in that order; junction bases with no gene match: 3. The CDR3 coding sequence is TGTGCCACGGGGACTAGCGGAACAGATACGCAGTATTTT. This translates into CATGTSGTDTQYF.

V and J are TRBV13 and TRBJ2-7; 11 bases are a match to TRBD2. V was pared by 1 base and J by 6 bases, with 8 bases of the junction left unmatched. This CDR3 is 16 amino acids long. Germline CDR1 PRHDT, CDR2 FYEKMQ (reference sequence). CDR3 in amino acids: CASSLEALAGGGEQYF. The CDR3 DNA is TGTGCCAGCAGCTTAGAGGCCCTAGCGGGAGGTGGCGAGCAGTACTTC. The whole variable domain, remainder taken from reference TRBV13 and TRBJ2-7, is AAGVIQSPRHLIKEKRETATLKCYPIPRHDTVYWYQQGPGQDPQFLISFYEKMQSDKGSIPDRFSAQQFSDYHSELNMSSLELGDSALYFCASSLEALAGGGEQYFGPGTRLTVT.

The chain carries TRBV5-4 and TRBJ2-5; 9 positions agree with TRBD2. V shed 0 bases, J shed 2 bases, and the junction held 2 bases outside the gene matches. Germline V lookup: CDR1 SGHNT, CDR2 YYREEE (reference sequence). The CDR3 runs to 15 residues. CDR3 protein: CASSLGLAVQETQYF. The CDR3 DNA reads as TGTGCCAGCAGCTTGGGACTAGCGGTACAAGAGACCCAGTACTTC.

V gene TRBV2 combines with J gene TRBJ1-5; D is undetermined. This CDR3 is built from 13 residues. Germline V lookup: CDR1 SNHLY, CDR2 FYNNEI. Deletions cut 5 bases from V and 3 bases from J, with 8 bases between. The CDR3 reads CASSTQANQPQHF. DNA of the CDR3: TGTGCCAGCAGTACTCAGGCCAATCAGCCCCAGCATTTT. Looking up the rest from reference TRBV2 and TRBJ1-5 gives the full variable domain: EPEVTQTPSHQVTQMGQEVILRCVPISNHLYFYWYRQILGQKVEFLVSFYNNEISEKSEIFDDQFSVERPDGSNFTLKIRSTKLEDSAMYFCASSTQANQPQHFGDGTRLSIL.

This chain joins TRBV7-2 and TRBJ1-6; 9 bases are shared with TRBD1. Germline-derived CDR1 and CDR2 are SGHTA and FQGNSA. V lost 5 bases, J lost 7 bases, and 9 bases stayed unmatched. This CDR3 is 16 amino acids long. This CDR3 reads CASSPRTGAGNSPLHF. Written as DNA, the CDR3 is TGTGCCAGCAGCCCGAGGACAGGGGCGGGAAATTCACCCCTCCACTTT.

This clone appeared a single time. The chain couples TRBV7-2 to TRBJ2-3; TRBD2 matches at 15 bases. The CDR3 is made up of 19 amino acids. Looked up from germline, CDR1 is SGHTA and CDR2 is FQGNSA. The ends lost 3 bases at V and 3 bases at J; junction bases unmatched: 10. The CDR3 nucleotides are TGTGCCAGCAGCTTGGGACTAGCGGGAGGTGGCGGATGGACAGATACGCAGTATTTT. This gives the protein CASSLGLAGGGGWTDTQYF.

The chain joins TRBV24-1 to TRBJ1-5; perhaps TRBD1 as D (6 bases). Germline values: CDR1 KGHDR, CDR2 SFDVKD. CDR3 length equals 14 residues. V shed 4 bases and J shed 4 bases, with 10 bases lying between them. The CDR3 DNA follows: TGTGCCACCAGTGAAACAGGGCCAAATCAGCCCCAGCATTTT. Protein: CATSETGPNQPQHF.

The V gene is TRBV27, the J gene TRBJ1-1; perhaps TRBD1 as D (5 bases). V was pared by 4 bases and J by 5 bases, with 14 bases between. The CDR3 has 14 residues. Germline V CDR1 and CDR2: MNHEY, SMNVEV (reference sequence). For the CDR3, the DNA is TGTGCCAGCAGTTCATACCAGGGTGGAACTGAAGCTTTCTTT. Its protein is CASSSYQGGTEAFF.

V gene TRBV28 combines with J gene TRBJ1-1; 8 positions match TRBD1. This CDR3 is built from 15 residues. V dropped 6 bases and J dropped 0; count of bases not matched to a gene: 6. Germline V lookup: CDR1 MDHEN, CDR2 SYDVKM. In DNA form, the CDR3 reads TGTGCCAGCAGCCTCAGGGGGCCACTGAACACTGAAGCTTTCTTT. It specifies CASSLRGPLNTEAFF.

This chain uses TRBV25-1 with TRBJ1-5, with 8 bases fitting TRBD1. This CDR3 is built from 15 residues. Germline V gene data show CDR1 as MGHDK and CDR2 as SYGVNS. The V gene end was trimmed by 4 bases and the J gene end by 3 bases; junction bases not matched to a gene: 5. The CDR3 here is CASSGTGSLNQPQHF. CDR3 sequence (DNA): TGTGCCAGCAGTGGGACAGGGAGCCTCAATCAGCCCCAGCATTTT. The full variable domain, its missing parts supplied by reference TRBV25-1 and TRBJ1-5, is EADIYQTPRYLVIGTGKKITLECSQTMGHDKMYWYQQDPGMELHLIHYSYGVNSTEKGDLSSESTVSRIRTEHFPLTLESARPSHTSQYLCASSGTGSLNQPQHFGDGTRLSIL.

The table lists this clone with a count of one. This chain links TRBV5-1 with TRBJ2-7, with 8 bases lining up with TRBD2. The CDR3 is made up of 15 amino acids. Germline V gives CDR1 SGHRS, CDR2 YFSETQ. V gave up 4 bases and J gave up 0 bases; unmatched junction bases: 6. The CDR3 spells CASSGLAGSSYEQYF. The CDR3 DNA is TGCGCCAGCAGCGGTCTAGCGGGCAGCTCCTACGAGCAGTACTTC.

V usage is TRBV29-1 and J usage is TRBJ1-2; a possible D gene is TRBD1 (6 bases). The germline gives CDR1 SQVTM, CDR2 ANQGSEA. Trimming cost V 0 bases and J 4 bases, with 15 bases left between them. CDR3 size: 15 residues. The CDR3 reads CSVEDSGGLVYGYTF. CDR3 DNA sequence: TGCAGCGTTGAAGATAGCGGGGGCCTCGTCTATGGCTACACCTTC.